A single sample gave rise to the 19 T cell receptor beta chains below, sequenced in a study of cytomegalovirus exposure and HLA in healthy donors. Amplification used 60 Vbeta primers and 13 Jbeta primers. Sequencing used immunoSEQ multiplex PCR; TCRdb keeps in-frame clones, though not all of them. The data show fewer than 200,000 clones, with around 76% seen just once and around 1.5% held by the top ten. The material sequenced was PBMCs. These receptor sequences come from a girl aged 10-17 years in good health and CMV-seropositive.

The chain employs TRBV6-5 and TRBJ1-4; 9 bases match TRBD1. J was trimmed by 8 bases and V by 5 bases; bases with no gene match: 6. From germline, CDR1 is MNHEY and CDR2 SVGAGI. The CDR3 spans 14 residues. As DNA, the CDR3 is TGTGCCAGCAGTCGCGGGACAGGGAACGAAAAACTGTTTTTT. Its translation is CASSRGTGNEKLFF.

The chain uses TRBV7-8 and TRBJ1-2; 7 bases map to TRBD1. The CDR3 has 14 residues. Looked up from germline, CDR1 is SGHVS and CDR2 is FQNEAQ. V dropped 1 base and J dropped 6; count of bases not matched to a gene: 5. CDR3 residues: CASSLDEGAHGYTF. The CDR3, as DNA: TGTGCCAGCAGCTTAGACGAGGGGGCGCATGGCTACACCTTC.

Only one count was recorded for this clone. The chain is built from TRBV18 and TRBJ1-4; no clear D gene. CDR3 length: 15 residues. The germline V and J ends were trimmed by 6 bases and 0 bases, with 11 bases remaining between them. Germline V gene sequence: CDR1 KGHSH, CDR2 LQKENI. CDR3 sequence reads: CASSLNFATNEKLFF. DNA of the CDR3: TGTGCCAGCTCCCTCAACTTTGCAACTAATGAAAAACTGTTTTTT.

This chain uses TRBV25-1 with TRBJ2-5, with 7 bases that match TRBD2. V was pared by 6 bases and J by 1 base, with 2 bases of the junction left unmatched. Germline CDR1 is MGHDK and CDR2 is SYGVNS. The CDR3 runs to 13 residues. Here the CDR3 reads CASRVAGQETQYF. DNA for the CDR3: TGTGCCAGCAGGGTAGCGGGCCAAGAGACCCAGTACTTC.

There are a few counts of this clone. V gene TRBV10-3 combines with J gene TRBJ2-7; D possibly corresponds to TRBD1 (6 bases). This CDR3 comprises 15 residues. Germline assignment: CDR1 ENHRY and CDR2 SYGVKD. Trimming stripped 0 bases from V and 3 bases from J, with 12 bases between. The CDR3 DNA sequence: TGTGCCATCAGTGAGTCTCCGGGACAAGACTACGAGCAGTACTTC. Translating gives CAISESPGQDYEQYF.

V gene TRBV5-1 combines with J gene TRBJ2-5; weak D call: TRBD1 (6 bases). CDR1 SGHRS and CDR2 YFSETQ come from the germline V gene. Deletions cut 1 base from V and 5 bases from J, with 9 bases between. The CDR3 has 13 residues. The CDR3 here is CASSLFQGETQYF. CDR3 sequence (DNA): TGCGCCAGCAGCTTGTTCCAGGGGGAGACCCAGTACTTC. Together with reference TRBV5-1 and TRBJ2-5, the CDR3 gives the full variable domain: KAGVTQTPRYLIKTRGQQVTLSCSPISGHRSVSWYQQTPGQGLQFLFEYFSETQRNKGNFPGRFSGRQFSNSRSEMNVSTLELGDSALYLCASSLFQGETQYFGPGTRLLVL.

This clone was detected only a few times. This chain connects TRBV27 to TRBJ1-1; a possible D gene is TRBD1 (6 bases). V lost 8 bases to trimming and J lost 5 bases, with 18 bases between them. Looked up from germline, CDR1 is MNHEY and CDR2 is SMNVEV (reference sequence). This CDR3 has 14 amino acids. The CDR3 DNA reads as TGTGCCAGCCACCTTGGGGGGGCGGCGACTGAAGCTTTCTTT. Translating gives CASHLGGAATEAFF.

This rearrangement joins TRBV6-5 to TRBJ2-6, with D possibly TRBD2 on 5 matching bases. V was cut by 7 bases and J by 4 bases, with 11 bases left in between. The CDR3 contains 14 residues. Germline V gene data show CDR1 as MNHEY and CDR2 as SVGAGI. For the CDR3, the DNA is TGTGCCAGCACCCATACGGGAGGGGCCAACGTCCTGACTTTC. This translates into CASTHTGGANVLTF.

This clone was detected once. For the CDR3, the DNA is TGTGCCAGCAGTCGTACGGGACAGGGGCTTCAGCCCCAGCATTTT. This gives the protein CASSRTGQGLQPQHF. The rearrangement links TRBV6-5 to TRBJ1-5; 10 nucleotides match TRBD1. With V trimmed by 5 bases and J by 6 bases, 7 bases remained unmatched. The CDR3 covers 15 residues. Germline loops: CDR1 MNHEY, CDR2 SVGAGI.

The chain is built from TRBV28 and TRBJ2-4; TRBD1 matches 7 bases. The germline V gene encodes CDR1 MDHEN and CDR2 SYDVKM. The CDR3 is made up of 15 amino acids. Unmatched junction bases numbered 9, after V lost 4 bases and J lost 6 bases. CDR3 loop: CASSSHRGVRNIQYF. The CDR3 DNA sequence: TGTGCCAGCAGTTCCCACAGGGGCGTTAGAAACATTCAGTACTTC.

The chain joins TRBV9 to TRBJ2-1; D might be TRBD2 (7 bases). Trimming pared 4 bases from V and 2 bases from J, leaving 13 bases between. CDR3 length: 15 residues. The germline V gene encodes CDR1 SGDLS and CDR2 YYNGEE. The CDR3 DNA follows: TGTGCCAGCAGCCCAACGGGGGGCGCCTACAATGAGCAGTTCTTC. Its protein is CASSPTGGAYNEQFF.

This clone was counted a single time. Distinct nucleotide sequences in the sample also encode this CDR3. This chain joins TRBV6-6 and TRBJ1-2, with D unresolved. V was pared by 2 bases and J by 0 bases, with 10 bases between. Per germline, CDR1 MNHNY and CDR2 SVGAGI (reference sequence). This CDR3 has 15 amino acids. The CDR3 coding sequence is TGTGCCAGCAGTTACGTGCAGATATCTAACTATGGCTACACCTTC. This gives the protein CASSYVQISNYGYTF.

The sample holds a few counts of this clone. This rearrangement joins TRBV18 to TRBJ2-6; TRBD1 aligns across 11 bases. Germline CDR1 and CDR2: KGHSH and LQKENI. The CDR3 consists of 21 residues. V shed 1 base and J 2 bases; nucleotides not matched to a gene: 13. The CDR3 nucleotides are TGTGCCAGCTCACCACGCGGGGCCCCTGGACAGGGGGCGCCTGGGGCCAACGTCCTGACTTTC. It specifies CASSPRGAPGQGAPGANVLTF. The whole variable domain, filled in from reference TRBV18 and TRBJ2-6, reads NAGVMQNPRHLVRRRGQEARLRCSPMKGHSHVYWYRQLPEEGLKFMVYLQKENIIDESGMPKERFSAEFPKEGPSILRIQQVVRGDSAAYFCASSPRGAPGQGAPGANVLTFGAGSRLTVL.

This clone has only a few counts. This chain uses TRBV5-6 with TRBJ2-7, with D unclear. This CDR3 is 15 amino acids long. Germline V gene sequence: CDR1 SGHDT, CDR2 YYEEEE. Trimming removed 9 bases at V and 0 bases at J, with 19 bases between. The CDR3 sequence is CATTRSGVRSYEQYF. The CDR3 bases are TGTGCCACCACTCGCTCCGGAGTCCGCTCCTACGAGCAGTACTTC.

The chain employs TRBV15 and TRBJ1-1; 7 bases are a match to TRBD1. Germline-derived CDR1 and CDR2 are LNHNV and YYDKDF (reference sequence). The CDR3 consists of 15 residues. Trimming cost V 8 bases and J 11 bases; bases outside gene matches: 20. CDR3 DNA sequence: TGTGCCACCTCCTTAACCGGGACAGCTTCTCGGGCCGCTTTCTTT. Its translation: CATSLTGTASRAAFF.

This clone is a singleton in its sample. This sequence joins TRBV19 and TRBJ2-3; TRBD2 is a possible D gene (5 bases). This CDR3 is built from 13 residues. Trimming took 7 bases from V and 0 from J, leaving 8 bases between them. The V gene's germline CDR1 is LNHDA and CDR2 SQIVND (reference sequence). CDR3 nucleotides: TGTGCCAGTATAGGCGGGAGCACAGATACGCAGTATTTT. It encodes CASIGGSTDTQYF.

V is TRBV18 and J is TRBJ2-7; 10 bases are a match to TRBD1. This CDR3 spans 14 amino acids. Trimming cost V 5 bases and J 7 bases; bases outside gene matches: 8. Germline CDR1 reads KGHSH; CDR2 reads LQKENI. The CDR3 region is CASSSGTGAREQYF. CDR3 bases: TGTGCCAGCTCATCCGGGACAGGGGCCCGGGAGCAGTACTTC.

The chain employs TRBV2 and TRBJ1-5; TRBD1 might be the D (5 bases). Germline V gene lookup returns CDR1 SNHLY and CDR2 FYNNEI. The CDR3 is 17 amino acids. The V and J ends lost 2 bases and 0 bases respectively, with 14 bases between them. CDR3 sequence reads: CASSEFRAVYSNQPQHF. CDR3 DNA: TGTGCCAGCAGTGAATTCAGGGCCGTCTATAGCAATCAGCCCCAGCATTTT.

V and J are TRBV4-1 and TRBJ2-7, with TRBD1 identical over 8 bases. The CDR3 runs to 17 residues. The V and J ends lost 1 base and 3 bases, in that order; junction bases with no gene match: 11. Germline CDR1 is MGHRA and CDR2 is YSYEKL. The CDR3 nucleotides are TGCGCCAGCAGCCAAGGAAGCCCGGGACAGGACTTCTACGAGCAGTACTTC. This sequence encodes CASSQGSPGQDFYEQYF.